Listed below are T cell receptor beta chains from one sample, sequenced in a study of cytomegalovirus exposure and HLA in healthy donors. Repertoires were generated with immunoSEQ multiplex PCR, while TCRdb's copy carries only in-frame clones and drops some. Here the sample spans about 120,000 clones, roughly a tenth being singletons. What was sequenced was PBMCs. All receptors derive from a young woman in good health and CMV-seropositive. Both conserved end residues are part of each CDR3. A D gene is named only where the DNA matches it firmly.

j_call d_call v_call cdr3_aa
TRBJ2-1 NA TRBV13 CASSSPRQAGNEQFF
TRBJ2-5 TRBD1 TRBV13 CASSIKGTGGSETQYF
TRBJ2-1 TRBD1 TRBV19 CASSTPGQIYNEQFF
TRBJ2-7 TRBD2 TRBV6-1 CASSGVWSGGDYEQYF
TRBJ2-3 NA TRBV5-1 CASSLAGSTDTQYF
TRBJ1-1 NA TRBV19 CASSYLGSTEAFF
TRBJ1-1 NA TRBV6-1 CASSEAGTTGNAEAFF
TRBJ2-1 TRBD2 TRBV2 CASRKLRLAEGDNEQFF
TRBJ2-7 TRBD2 TRBV7-9 CASSSEREGHYEQYF
TRBJ1-2 NA TRBV6-1 CASSVGAGDPPYGYTF
TRBJ2-7 NA TRBV7-2 CASSLAGSIDEQYF
TRBJ1-2 NA TRBV7-2 CASSQSGHGYTF
TRBJ2-2 TRBD2 TRBV10-3 CAISESTGLASNTGELFF
TRBJ1-1 NA TRBV5-5 CASSSTGNTEAFF
TRBJ1-2 NA TRBV18 CASSPPETLGYTF
TRBJ1-5 NA TRBV5-6 CASSTNPDQPQHF
TRBJ1-5 NA TRBV5-4 CASSLETGGPQHF
TRBJ2-1 TRBD2 TRBV11-2 CASSPTLASSGSYNEQFF
TRBJ2-3 NA TRBV5-1 CASSPLGTSTDTQYF
TRBJ1-2 NA TRBV18 CASSQQRSNYGYTF
TRBJ2-2 TRBD1 TRBV6-1 CASSHGQENTGELFF
TRBJ1-1 NA TRBV5-4 CASSFRTNPNTEAFF
TRBJ2-7 NA TRBV14 CASSHSGYEQYF
TRBJ2-1 NA TRBV9 CASSVAGVGATNEQFF
TRBJ2-1 TRBD2 TRBV19 CASSIREVAGSYNEQFF
TRBJ1-2 NA TRBV2 CASLLTRDDSNYGYTF
TRBJ2-3 TRBD2 TRBV19 CASSIVWTSLTDTQYF
TRBJ1-5 NA TRBV27 CASSPNNQPQHF
TRBJ1-5 TRBD1 TRBV19 CASNSAGGMEQPQHF
TRBJ2-3 NA TRBV7-6 CASSSWGESLDTQYF
TRBJ2-2 NA TRBV9 CASSTTTSPNTGELFF
TRBJ2-1 NA TRBV9 CASSVVEDNEQFF
TRBJ1-6 NA TRBV2 CASRSDTSSYNSPLHF
TRBJ1-1 NA TRBV15 CATAGDGTEAFF
TRBJ2-7 TRBD2 TRBV14 CASSQEHWTSPLSEQYF
TRBJ1-1 TRBD1 TRBV29-1 CSARDRLNTEAFF
TRBJ2-3 TRBD1 TRBV6-6 CASSYSTGDLTDTQYF
TRBJ1-1 TRBD1 TRBV7-9 CASSRTDRRDTEAFF
TRBJ2-3 TRBD2 TRBV11-2 CASSLRPTSGDTQYF
TRBJ2-1 NA TRBV10-1 CASRKDTSSYNEQFF
TRBJ2-3 NA TRBV29-1 CSVLFADTQYF
TRBJ2-7 NA TRBV6-6 CASRQDNSYEQYF
TRBJ2-1 NA TRBV15 CATSRDKNGNNEQFF
TRBJ2-7 NA TRBV9 CASSPWDLSSYEQYF
TRBJ1-1 NA TRBV10-2 CASSVGGREAFF
TRBJ1-5 NA TRBV28 CASSSPDRKTNQPQHF
TRBJ2-2 NA TRBV5-1 CASSLGGAGNTGELFF
TRBJ2-2 NA TRBV15 CATSRSGEHSGELFF
TRBJ1-1 NA TRBV30 CAWRRGGLNTEAFF
TRBJ2-5 NA TRBV5-1 CASRGVAGGETQYF
TRBJ1-1 TRBD1 TRBV5-1 CASSPGQANTEAFF
TRBJ1-5 NA TRBV4-1 CASSQAGQPQHF
TRBJ2-7 TRBD2 TRBV19 CASSPLGLAGDYEQYF